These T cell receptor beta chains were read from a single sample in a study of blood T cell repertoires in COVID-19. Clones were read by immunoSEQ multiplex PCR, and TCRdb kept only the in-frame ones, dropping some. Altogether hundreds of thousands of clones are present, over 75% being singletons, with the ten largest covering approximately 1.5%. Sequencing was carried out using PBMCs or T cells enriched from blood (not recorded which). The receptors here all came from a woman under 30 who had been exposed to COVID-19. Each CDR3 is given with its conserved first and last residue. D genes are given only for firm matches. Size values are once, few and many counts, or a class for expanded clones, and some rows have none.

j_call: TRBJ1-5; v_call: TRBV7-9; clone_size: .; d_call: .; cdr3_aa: CASSLGQGGQPQHF; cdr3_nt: TGTGCCAGCAGCTTAGGTCAGGGAGGCCAGCCCCAGCATTTT
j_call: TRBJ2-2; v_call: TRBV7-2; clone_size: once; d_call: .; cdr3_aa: CASSFDISNTGELFF; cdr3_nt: TGTGCCAGCAGCTTCGACATATCGAACACCGGGGAGCTGTTTTTT
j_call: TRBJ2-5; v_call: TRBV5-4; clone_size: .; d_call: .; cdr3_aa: CASSFGGGPPETQYF; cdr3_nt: TGTGCCAGCAGCTTCGGGGGAGGCCCTCCAGAGACCCAGTACTTC
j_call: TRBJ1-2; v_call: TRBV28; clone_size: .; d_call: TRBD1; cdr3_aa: CASSLNRGIKGYGYTF; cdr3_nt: TGTGCCAGCAGTTTAAACAGGGGGATAAAGGGCTATGGCTACACCTTC
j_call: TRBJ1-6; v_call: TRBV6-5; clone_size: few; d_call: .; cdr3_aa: CASSYEGYGGSPLHF; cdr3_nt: TGTGCCAGCAGTTACGAGGGTTACGGCGGCTCACCCCTCCACTTT
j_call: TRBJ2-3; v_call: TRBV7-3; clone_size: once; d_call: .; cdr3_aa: CASSLFGRADTQYF; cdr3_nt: TGTGCCAGCAGCTTATTCGGTCGCGCAGATACGCAGTATTTT
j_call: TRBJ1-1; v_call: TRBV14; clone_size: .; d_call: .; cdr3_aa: CASSARNTEAFF; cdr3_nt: TGTGCCAGCAGCGCGAGGAACACTGAAGCTTTCTTT
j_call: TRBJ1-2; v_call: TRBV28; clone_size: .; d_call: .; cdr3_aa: CASSTGNYGYTF; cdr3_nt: TGTGCCAGCAGCACGGGGAACTATGGCTACACCTTC
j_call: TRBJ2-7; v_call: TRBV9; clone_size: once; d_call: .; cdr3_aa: CASSRQGFSYEQYF; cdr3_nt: TGTGCCAGCAGTCGGCAGGGGTTTTCCTACGAGCAGTACTTC
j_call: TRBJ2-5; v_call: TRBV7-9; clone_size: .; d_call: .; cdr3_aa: CASSSTAAETQYF; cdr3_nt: TGTGCCAGCAGCTCGACAGCAGCAGAGACCCAGTACTTC
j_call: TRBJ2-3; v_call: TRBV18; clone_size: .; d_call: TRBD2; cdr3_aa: CASSPGLANTDTQYF; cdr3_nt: TGTGCCAGCTCCCCTGGACTAGCCAACACAGATACGCAGTATTTT
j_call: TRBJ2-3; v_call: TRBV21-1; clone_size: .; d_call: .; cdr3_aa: CASSKGPKRASLLDTQYF; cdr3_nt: TGTGCCAGCAGCAAAGGCCCAAAGAGGGCCTCTTTATTGGATACGCAGTATTTT
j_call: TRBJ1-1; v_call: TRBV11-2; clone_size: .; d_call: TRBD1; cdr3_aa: CASSLGGTGVTEAFF; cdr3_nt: TGTGCCAGCAGCTTAGGGGGCACAGGGGTGACTGAAGCTTTCTTT
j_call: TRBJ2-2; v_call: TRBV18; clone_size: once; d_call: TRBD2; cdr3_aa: CASSPPGLAGGGTGELFF; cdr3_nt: TGTGCCAGCTCACCACCGGGACTAGCGGGAGGTGGCACCGGGGAGCTGTTTTTT
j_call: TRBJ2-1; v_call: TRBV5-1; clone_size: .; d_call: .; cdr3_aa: CASSLDGSYNEQFF; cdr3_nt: TGCGCCAGCAGCTTGGACGGCTCCTACAATGAGCAGTTCTTC
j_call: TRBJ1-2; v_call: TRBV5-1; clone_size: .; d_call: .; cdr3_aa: CASSVTPVNYGYTF; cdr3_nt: TGCGCCAGCAGCGTGACACCTGTTAACTATGGCTACACCTTC
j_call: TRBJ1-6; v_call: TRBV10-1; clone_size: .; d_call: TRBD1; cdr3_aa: CASNRDRNSPLHF; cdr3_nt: TGCGCCAGTAACCGGGACAGGAATTCACCCCTCCACTTT
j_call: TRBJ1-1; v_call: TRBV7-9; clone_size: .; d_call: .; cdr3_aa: CASSRSDRKAFF; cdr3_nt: TGTGCCAGCAGCCGGAGTGACAGGAAAGCTTTCTTT
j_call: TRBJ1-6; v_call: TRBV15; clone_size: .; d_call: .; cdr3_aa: CATSRDAASSPLHF; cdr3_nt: TGTGCCACCAGCAGAGATGCGGCTTCTTCACCCCTCCACTTT
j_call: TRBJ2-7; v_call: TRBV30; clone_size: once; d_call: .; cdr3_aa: CACREGRSSYEQYF; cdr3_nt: TGTGCCTGCAGGGAAGGACGGTCATCCTACGAGCAGTACTTC
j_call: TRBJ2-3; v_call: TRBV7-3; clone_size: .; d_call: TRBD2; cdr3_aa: CASSPTVRGATDTQYF; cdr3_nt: TGTGCCAGCAGCCCAACTGTGCGGGGGGCCACAGATACGCAGTATTTT
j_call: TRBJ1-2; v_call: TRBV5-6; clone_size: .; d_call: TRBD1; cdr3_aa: CASSTPGQGAHGYTF; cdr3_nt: TGTGCCAGCAGCACCCCGGGACAGGGGGCGCATGGCTACACCTTC
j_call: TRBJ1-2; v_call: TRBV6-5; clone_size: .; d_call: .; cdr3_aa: CASSPAGLYGYTF; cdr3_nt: TGTGCCAGCAGCCCCGCAGGACTTTATGGCTACACCTTC
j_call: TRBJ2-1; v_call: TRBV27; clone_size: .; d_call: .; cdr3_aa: CASSTQTGAYNEQFF; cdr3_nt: TGTGCCAGCAGTACTCAGACCGGGGCCTACAATGAGCAGTTCTTC
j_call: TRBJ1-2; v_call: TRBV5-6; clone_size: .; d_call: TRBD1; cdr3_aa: CASSDAGTGGPVGYGYTF; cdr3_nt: TGTGCCAGCAGCGACGCCGGGACAGGGGGTCCTGTGGGCTATGGCTACACCTTC
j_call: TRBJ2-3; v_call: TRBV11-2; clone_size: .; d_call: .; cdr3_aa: CASSFFQGPADTQYF; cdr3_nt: TGTGCCAGCAGCTTCTTCCAGGGGCCAGCAGATACGCAGTATTTT
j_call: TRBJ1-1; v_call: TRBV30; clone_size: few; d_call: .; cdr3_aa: CAWSVPGGVHTEAFF; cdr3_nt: TGTGCCTGGAGTGTCCCGGGGGGGGTGCACACTGAAGCTTTCTTT
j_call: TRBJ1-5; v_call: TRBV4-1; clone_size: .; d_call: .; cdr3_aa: CASSQLGQINQPQHF; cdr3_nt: TGCGCCAGCAGCCAACTTGGACAAATCAATCAGCCCCAGCATTTT
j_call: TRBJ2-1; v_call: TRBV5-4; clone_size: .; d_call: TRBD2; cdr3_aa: CASNPVTSGYNEQFF; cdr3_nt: TGTGCCAGCAACCCGGTGACTAGCGGGTACAATGAGCAGTTCTTC
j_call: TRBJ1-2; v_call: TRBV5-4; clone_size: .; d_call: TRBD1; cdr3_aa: CASSLGPGTGSYGYTF; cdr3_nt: TGTGCCAGCAGCTTGGGGCCTGGGACAGGAAGCTATGGCTACACCTTC